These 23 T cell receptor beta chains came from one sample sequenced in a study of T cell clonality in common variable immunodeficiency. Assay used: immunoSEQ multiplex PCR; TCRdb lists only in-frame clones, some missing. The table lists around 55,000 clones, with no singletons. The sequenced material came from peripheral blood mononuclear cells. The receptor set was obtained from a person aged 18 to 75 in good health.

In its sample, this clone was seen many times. CDR3 sequence: CSARDLTRSGVRGTEAFF. Partial CDR3 DNA: TGCAGTGCTAGAGATCTGACCCGTTCGGGGGTTAGGGGCACTGAA. The chain is built from TRBV20-1 and TRBJ1-1, with D possibly matching TRBD1 (5 bases). The read comes to an end 3 residues before the CDR3 does, leaving the germline J gene to fill in the end. The CDR3 is 18 amino acids. V was shortened by 0 bases and J by 4 bases, with 24 bases between the two germline ends. CDR1 is DFQATT and CDR2 is SNEGSKA in the germline V gene (reference sequence).

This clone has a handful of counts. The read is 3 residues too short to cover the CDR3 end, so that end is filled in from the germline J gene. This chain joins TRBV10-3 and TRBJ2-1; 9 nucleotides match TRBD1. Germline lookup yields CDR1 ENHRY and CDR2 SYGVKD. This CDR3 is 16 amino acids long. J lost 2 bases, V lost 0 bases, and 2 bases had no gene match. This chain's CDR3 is CAISESGQGTYNEQFF. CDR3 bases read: TGTGCCATCAGTGAGTCGGGACAGGGAACCTACAATGAG.

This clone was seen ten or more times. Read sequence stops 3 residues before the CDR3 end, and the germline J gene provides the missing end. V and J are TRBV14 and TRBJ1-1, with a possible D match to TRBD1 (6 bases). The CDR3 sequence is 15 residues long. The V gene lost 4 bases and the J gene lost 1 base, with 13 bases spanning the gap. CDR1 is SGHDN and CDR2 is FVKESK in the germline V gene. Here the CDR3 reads CASSPIQGGNTEAFF. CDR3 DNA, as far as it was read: TGTGCCAGCAGCCCCATACAGGGCGGGAACACTGAA.

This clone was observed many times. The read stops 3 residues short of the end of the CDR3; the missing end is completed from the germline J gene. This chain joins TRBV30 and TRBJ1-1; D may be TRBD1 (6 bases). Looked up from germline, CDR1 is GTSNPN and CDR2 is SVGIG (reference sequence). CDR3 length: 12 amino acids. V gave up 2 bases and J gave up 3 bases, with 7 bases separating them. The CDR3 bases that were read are TGTGCCTGGAGTAGGACAGACACTGAA. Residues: CAWSRTDTE. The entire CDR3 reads CAWSRTDTEAFF. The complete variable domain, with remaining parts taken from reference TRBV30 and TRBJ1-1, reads SQTIHQWPATLVQPVGSPLSLECTVEGTSNPNLYWYRQAAGRGLQLLFYSVGIGQISSEVPQNLSASRPQDRQFILSSKKLLLSDSGFYLCAWSRTDTEAFFGQGTRLTVV.

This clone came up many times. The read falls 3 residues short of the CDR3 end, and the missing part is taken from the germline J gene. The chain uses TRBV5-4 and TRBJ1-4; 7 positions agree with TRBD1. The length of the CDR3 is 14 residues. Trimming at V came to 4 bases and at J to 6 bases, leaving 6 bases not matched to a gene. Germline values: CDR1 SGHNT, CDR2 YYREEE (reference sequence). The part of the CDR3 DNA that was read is TGTGCCAGCAGCGAACAGGGGAGGTATGAAAAA. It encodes CASSEQGRYEK. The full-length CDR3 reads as CASSEQGRYEKLFF.

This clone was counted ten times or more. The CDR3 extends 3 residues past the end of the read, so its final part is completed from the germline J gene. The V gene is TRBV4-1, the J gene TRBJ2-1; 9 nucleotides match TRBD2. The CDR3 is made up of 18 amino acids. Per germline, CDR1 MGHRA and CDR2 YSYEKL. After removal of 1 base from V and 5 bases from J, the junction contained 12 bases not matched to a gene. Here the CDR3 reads CASSQGGVRIAGDNEQFF. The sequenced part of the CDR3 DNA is TGCGCCAGCAGCCAAGGGGGTGTCCGGATAGCGGGAGACAATGAG.

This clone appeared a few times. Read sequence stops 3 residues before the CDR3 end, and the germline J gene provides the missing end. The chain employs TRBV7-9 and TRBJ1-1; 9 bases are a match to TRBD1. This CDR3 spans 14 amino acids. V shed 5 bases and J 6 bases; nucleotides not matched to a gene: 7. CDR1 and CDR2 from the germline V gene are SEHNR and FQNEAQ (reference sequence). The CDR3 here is CASSSRQGVSEAFF. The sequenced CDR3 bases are TGTGCCAGCAGCAGTAGACAGGGGGTCTCTGAA.

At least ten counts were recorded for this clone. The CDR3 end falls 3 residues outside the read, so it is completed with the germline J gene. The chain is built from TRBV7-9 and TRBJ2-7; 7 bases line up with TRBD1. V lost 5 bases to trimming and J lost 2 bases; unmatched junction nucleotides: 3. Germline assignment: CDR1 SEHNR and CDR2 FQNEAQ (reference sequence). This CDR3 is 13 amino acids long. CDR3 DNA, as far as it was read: TGTGCCAGCAGCCGCGGACAGGCCTACGAG. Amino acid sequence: CASSRGQAYE. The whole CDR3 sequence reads CASSRGQAYEQYF.

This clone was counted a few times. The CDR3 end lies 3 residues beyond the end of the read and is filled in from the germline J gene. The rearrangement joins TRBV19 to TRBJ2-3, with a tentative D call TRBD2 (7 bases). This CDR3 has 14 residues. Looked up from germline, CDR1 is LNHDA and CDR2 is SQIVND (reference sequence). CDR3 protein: CASSWTGGQETQYF. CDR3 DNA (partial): TGTGCCAGTAGTTGGACGGGGGGCCAAGAGACG. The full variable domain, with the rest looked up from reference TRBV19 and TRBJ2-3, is DGGITQSPKYLFRKEGQNVTLSCEQNLNHDAMYWYRQDPGQGLRLIYYSQIVNDFQKGDIAEGYSVSREKKESFPLTVTSAQKNPTAFYLCASSWTGGQETQYFGPGTRLTVL.

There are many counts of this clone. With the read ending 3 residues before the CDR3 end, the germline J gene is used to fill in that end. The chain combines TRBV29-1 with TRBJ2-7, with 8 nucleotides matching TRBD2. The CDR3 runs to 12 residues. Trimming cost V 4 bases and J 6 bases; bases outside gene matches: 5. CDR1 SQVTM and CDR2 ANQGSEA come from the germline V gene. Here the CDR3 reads CSVASGGREQYF. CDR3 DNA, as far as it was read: TGCAGCGTTGCCAGCGGGGGCCGCGAG.

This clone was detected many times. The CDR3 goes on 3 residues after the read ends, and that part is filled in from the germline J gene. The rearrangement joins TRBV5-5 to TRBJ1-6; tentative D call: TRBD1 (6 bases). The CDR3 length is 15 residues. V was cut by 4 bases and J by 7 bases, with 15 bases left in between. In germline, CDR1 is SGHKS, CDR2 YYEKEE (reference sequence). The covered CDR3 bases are TGTGCCAGCAGCAGGTACAGGGTGGAGAATTCACCC. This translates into CASSRYRVENSP. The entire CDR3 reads CASSRYRVENSPLHF.

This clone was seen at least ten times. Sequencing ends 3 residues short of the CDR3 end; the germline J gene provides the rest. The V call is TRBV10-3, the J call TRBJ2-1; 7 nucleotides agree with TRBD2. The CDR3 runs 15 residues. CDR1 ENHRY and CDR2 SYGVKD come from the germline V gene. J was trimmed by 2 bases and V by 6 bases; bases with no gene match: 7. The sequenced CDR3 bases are TGTGCCATCAGAGGAGAGGGAGGGGCCTACAATGAG. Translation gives CAIRGEGGAYNE. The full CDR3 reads CAIRGEGGAYNEQFF.

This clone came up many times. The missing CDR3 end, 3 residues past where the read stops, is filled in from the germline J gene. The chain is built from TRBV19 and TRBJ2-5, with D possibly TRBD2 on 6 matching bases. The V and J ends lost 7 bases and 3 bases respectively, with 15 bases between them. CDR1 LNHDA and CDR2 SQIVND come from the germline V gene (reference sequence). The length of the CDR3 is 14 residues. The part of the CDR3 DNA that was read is TGTGCCAGTACCTCATTCGGGGGAAAAGAGACC. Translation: CASTSFGGKET. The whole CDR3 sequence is CASTSFGGKETQYF. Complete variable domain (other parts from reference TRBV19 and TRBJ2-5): DGGITQSPKYLFRKEGQNVTLSCEQNLNHDAMYWYRQDPGQGLRLIYYSQIVNDFQKGDIAEGYSVSREKKESFPLTVTSAQKNPTAFYLCASTSFGGKETQYFGPGTRLLVL.

CDR3: CASSEYYDTQYF. CDR3 bases read: TGCGCCAGCAGTGAGTACTATGATACG. J is TRBJ2-3 and V is TRBV10-2; the D is unclear. The read ends 3 residues early relative to the CDR3; the germline J gene fills the gap. Germline V gene data show CDR1 as WSHSY and CDR2 as SAAADI. Trimming took off 1 base at V and 6 bases at J, with 5 bases between the two ends. This CDR3 contains 12 residues.

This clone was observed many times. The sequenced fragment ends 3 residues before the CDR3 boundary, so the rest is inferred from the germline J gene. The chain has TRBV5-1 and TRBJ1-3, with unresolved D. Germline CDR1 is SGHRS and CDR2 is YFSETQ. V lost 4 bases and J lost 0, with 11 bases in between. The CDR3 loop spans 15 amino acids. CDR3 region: CASSASGYSGNTIYF. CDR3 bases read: TGCGCCAGCAGCGCTTCAGGTTACTCTGGAAACACC.

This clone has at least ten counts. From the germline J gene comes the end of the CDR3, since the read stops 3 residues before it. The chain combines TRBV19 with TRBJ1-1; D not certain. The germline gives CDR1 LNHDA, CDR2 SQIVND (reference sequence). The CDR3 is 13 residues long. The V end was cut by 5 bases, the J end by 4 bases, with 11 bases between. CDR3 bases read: TGTGCCAGTAGTTTTGACTGGAGCACTGAA. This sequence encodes CASSFDWSTE. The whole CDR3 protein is CASSFDWSTEAFF.

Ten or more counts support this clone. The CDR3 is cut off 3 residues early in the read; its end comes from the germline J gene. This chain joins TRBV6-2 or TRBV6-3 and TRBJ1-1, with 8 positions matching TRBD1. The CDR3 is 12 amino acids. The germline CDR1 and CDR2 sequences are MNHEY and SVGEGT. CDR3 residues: CASQTQGAEAFF. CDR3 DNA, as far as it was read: TGTGCCAGCCAGACCCAGGGGGCGGAA.

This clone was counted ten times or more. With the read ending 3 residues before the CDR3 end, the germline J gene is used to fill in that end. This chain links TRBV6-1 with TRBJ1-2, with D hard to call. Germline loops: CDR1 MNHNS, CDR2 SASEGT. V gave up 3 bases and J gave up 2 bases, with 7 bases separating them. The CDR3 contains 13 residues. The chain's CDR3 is CASSESGNYGYTF. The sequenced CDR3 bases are TGTGCCAGCAGTGAGTCCGGGAACTATGGC.

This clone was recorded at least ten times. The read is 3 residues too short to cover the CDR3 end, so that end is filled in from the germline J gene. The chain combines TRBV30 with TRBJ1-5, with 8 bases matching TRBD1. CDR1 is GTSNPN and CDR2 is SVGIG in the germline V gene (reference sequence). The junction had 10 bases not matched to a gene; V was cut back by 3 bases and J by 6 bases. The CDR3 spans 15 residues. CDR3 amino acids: CAWSSKGTGGQPQHF. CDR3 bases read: TGTGCCTGGAGCTCAAAAGGTACAGGGGGTCAGCCC.

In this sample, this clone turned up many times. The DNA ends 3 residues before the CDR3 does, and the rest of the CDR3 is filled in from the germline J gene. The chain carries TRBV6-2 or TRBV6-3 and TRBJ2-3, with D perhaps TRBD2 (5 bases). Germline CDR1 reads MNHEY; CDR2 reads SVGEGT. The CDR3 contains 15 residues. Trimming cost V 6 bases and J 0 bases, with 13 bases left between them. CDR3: CASRPDYHSTDTQYF. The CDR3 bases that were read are TGTGCCAGCAGACCTGACTACCATAGCACAGATACG.

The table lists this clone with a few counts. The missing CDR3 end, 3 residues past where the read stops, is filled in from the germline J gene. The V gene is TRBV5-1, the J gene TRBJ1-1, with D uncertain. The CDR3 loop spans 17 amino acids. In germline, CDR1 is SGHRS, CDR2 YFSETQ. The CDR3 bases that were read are TGCGCCAGCAGCTTGGCCCTAGCGGAGTCGGCCAAAAACATT. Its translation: CASSLALAESAKNI. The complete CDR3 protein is CASSLALAESAKNIAFF.

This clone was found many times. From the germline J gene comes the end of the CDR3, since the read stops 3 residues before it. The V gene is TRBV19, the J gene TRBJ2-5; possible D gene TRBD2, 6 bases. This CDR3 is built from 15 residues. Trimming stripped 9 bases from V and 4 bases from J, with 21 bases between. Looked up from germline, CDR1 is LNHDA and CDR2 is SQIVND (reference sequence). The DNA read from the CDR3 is TGTGCCAGCGTCCGTACCCCGGGGGTAGGAGAGACC. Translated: CASVRTPGVGET. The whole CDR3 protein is CASVRTPGVGETQYF.

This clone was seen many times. The DNA read from the CDR3 is TGTGCCTGGGCGGGTGCAGAGACC. Protein: CAWAGAET. The entire CDR3 sequence reads CAWAGAETQYF. The chain joins TRBV30 to TRBJ2-5; perhaps TRBD2 as D (5 bases). The read terminates 3 residues ahead of where the CDR3 ends, so the germline J gene completes it. Per germline, CDR1 GTSNPN and CDR2 SVGIG (reference sequence). This CDR3 has 11 residues. Trimming took off 5 bases at V and 4 bases at J, with 8 bases between the two ends.